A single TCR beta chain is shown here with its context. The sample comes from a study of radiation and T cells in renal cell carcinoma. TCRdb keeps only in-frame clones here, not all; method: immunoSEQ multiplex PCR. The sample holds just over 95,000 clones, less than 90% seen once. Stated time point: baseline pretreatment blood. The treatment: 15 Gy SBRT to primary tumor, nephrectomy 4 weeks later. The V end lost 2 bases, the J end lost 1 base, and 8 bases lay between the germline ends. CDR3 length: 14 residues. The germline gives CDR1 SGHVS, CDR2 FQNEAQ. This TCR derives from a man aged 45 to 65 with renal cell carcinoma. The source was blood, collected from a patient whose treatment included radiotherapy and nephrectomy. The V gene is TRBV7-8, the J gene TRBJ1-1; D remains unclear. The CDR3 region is CASSLMSGNTEAFF. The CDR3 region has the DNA TGTGCCAGCAGCTTAATGTCGGGGAACACTGAAGCTTTCTTT.